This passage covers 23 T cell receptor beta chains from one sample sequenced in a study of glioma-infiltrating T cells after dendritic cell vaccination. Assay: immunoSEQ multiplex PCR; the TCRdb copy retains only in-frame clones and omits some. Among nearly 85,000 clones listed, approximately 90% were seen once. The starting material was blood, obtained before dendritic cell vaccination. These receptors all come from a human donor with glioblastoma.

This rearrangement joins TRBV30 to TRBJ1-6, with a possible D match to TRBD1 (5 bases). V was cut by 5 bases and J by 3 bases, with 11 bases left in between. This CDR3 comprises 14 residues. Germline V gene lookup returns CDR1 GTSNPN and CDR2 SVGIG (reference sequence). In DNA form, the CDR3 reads TGTGCCTGGGGGTCGACAGACTATAATTCACCCCTCCACTTT. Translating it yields CAWGSTDYNSPLHF.

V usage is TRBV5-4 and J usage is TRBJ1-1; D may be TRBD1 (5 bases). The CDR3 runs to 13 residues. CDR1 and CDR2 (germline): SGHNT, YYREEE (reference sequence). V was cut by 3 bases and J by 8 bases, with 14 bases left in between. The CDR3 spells CASSSSGFREAFF. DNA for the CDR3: TGTGCCAGCAGCTCGTCAGGGTTCCGGGAAGCTTTCTTT. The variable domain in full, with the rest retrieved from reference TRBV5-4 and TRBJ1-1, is ETGVTQSPTHLIKTRGQQVTLRCSSQSGHNTVSWYQQALGQGPQFIFQYYREEENGRGNFPPRFSGLQFPNYSSELNVNALELDDSALYLCASSSSGFREAFFGQGTRLTVV.

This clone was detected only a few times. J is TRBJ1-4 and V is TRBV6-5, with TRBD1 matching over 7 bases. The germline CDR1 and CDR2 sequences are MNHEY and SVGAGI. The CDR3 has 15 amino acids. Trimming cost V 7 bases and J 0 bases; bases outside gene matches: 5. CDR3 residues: CASNTGAATNEKLFF. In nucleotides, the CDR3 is TGTGCCAGCAACACAGGGGCCGCAACTAATGAAAAACTGTTTTTT.

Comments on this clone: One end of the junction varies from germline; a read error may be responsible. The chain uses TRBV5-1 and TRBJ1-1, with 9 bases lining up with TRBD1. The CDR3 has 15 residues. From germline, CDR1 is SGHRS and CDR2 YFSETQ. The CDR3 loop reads CASTLTGGLNTEAFF. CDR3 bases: TGCGCCAGCACCTTGACAGGGGGGTTGAACACTGAAGCTTTCTTT.

Here the CDR3 DNA reads TGTGCCAGCAGCCAAGATCAAGGGGAAAGAGGCTACACCTTC. Amino acid sequence: CASSQDQGERGYTF. J is TRBJ1-2 and V is TRBV14; D possibly corresponds to TRBD1 (5 bases). In germline, CDR1 is SGHDN, CDR2 FVKESK. Trimming took off 0 bases at V and 8 bases at J, with 13 bases between the two ends. This CDR3 has 14 amino acids.

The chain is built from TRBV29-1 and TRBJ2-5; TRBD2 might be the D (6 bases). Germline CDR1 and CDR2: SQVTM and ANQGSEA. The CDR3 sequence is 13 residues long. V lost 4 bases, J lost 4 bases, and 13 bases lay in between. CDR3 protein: CSVVGGDGETQYF. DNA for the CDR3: TGCAGCGTTGTAGGAGGGGATGGAGAGACCCAGTACTTC.

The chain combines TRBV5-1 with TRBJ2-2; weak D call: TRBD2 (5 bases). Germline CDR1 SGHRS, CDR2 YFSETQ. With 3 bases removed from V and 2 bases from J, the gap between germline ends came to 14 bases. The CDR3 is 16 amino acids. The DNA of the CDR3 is TGCGCCAGCAGCTCGTTCTCGGGGTTTAACACCGGGGAGCTGTTTTTT. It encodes CASSSFSGFNTGELFF.

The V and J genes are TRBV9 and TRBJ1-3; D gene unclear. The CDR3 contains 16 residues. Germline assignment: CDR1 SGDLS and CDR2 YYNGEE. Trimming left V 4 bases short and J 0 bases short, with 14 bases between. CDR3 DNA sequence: TGTGCCAGCAGCCGTCGAGCGGGTGCCTCTGGAAACACCATATATTTT. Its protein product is CASSRRAGASGNTIYF.

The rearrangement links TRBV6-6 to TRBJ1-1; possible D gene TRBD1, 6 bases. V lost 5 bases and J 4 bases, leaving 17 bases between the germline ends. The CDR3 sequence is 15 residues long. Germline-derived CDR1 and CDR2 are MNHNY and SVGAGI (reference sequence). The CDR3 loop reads CASSQPGQGSTEAFF. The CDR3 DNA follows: TGTGCCAGCAGTCAACCGGGGCAGGGGAGCACTGAAGCTTTCTTT.

CDR3 region: CASSLGLAASTDTQYF. The CDR3 DNA reads as TGTGCCAGCAGCTTGGGACTAGCGGCTAGCACAGATACGCAGTATTTT. J is TRBJ2-3 and V is TRBV11-3, with TRBD2 identical over 11 bases. Germline-derived CDR1 and CDR2 are SGHNT and YENEEA. The ends lost 3 bases at V and 0 bases at J; junction bases unmatched: 2. This CDR3 is built from 16 residues.

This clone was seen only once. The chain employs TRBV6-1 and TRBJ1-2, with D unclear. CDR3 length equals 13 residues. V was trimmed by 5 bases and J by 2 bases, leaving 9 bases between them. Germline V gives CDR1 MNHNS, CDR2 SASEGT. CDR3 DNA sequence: TGTGCCAGCAGTTTACAGAGCAACTATGGCTACACCTTC. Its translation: CASSLQSNYGYTF.

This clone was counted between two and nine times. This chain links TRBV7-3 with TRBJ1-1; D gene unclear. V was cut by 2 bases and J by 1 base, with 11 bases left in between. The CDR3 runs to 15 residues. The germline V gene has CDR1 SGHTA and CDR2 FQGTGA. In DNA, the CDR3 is TGTGCCAGCAGCTTATTCACGTCGGGGAACACTGAAGCTTTCTTT. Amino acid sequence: CASSLFTSGNTEAFF.

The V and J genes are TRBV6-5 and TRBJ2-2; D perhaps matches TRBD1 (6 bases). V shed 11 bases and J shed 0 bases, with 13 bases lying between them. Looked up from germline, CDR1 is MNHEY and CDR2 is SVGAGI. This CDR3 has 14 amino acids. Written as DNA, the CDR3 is TGTGCCGTCGCAGGGACAACGAACACCGGGGAGCTGTTTTTT. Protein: CAVAGTTNTGELFF.

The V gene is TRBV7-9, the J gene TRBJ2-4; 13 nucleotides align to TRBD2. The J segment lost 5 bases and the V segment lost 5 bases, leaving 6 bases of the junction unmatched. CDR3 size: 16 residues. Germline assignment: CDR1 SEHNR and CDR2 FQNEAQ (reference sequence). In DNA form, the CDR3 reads TGTGCCAGCAGCGACGGGACTAGCGGGACCCAAAACATTCAGTACTTC. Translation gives CASSDGTSGTQNIQYF.

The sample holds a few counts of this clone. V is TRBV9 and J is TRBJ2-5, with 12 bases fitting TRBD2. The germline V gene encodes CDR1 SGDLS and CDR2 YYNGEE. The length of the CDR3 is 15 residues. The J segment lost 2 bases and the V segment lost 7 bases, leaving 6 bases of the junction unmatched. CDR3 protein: CASSGTSGQQETQYF. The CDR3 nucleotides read TGTGCCAGCTCGGGGACTAGCGGGCAACAAGAGACCCAGTACTTC.

The CDR3 nucleotides are TGCGCCAGCAGCTTCGGACAGGGGGTGCCATTACCCTACGAGCAGTACTTC. It is translated as CASSFGQGVPLPYEQYF. The V gene is TRBV5-1, the J gene TRBJ2-7; 10 bases agree with TRBD1. The CDR3 runs to 17 residues. Germline V gene data show CDR1 as SGHRS and CDR2 as YFSETQ. The J segment lost 2 bases and the V segment lost 2 bases, leaving 10 bases of the junction unmatched.

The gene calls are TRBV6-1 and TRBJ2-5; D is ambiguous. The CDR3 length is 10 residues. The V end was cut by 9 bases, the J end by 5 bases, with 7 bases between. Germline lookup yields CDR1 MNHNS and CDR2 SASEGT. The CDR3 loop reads CASKEETQYF. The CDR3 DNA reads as TGTGCCAGTAAGGAGGAGACCCAGTACTTC.

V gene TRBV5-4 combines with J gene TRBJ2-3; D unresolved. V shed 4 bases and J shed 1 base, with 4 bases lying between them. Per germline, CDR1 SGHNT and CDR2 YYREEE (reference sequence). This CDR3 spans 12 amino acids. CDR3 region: CASSRGTDTQYF. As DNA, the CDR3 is TGTGCCAGCAGCCGAGGCACAGATACGCAGTATTTT.

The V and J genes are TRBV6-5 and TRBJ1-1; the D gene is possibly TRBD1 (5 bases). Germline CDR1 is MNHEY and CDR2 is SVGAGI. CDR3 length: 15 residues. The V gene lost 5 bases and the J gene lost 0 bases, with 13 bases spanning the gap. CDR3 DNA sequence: TGTGCCAGCAGTAGAACTGACAGCATGAACACTGAAGCTTTCTTT. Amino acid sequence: CASSRTDSMNTEAFF.

CDR3 loop: CASAKAGGRYEQYF. CDR3 bases: TGTGCCAGCGCCAAAGCGGGGGGACGCTACGAGCAGTACTTC. The chain couples TRBV9 to TRBJ2-7; the match to TRBD2 covers 9 bases. The germline CDR1 and CDR2 sequences are SGDLS and YYNGEE. Unmatched junction bases numbered 8, after V lost 7 bases and J lost 3 bases. The CDR3 contains 14 residues. The full variable domain, completed using reference TRBV9 and TRBJ2-7, is DSGVTQTPKHLITATGQRVTLRCSPRSGDLSVYWYQQSLDQGLQFLIQYYNGEERAKGNILERFSAQQFPDLHSELNLSSLELGDSALYFCASAKAGGRYEQYFGPGTRLTVT.

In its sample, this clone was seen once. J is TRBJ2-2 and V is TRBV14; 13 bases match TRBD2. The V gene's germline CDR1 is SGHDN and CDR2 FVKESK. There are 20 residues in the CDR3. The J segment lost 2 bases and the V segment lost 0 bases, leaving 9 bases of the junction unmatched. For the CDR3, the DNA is TGTGCCAGCAGCCAAGATTCGGAGACTAGCGGGGGGTTCAACACCGGGGAGCTGTTTTTT. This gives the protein CASSQDSETSGGFNTGELFF.

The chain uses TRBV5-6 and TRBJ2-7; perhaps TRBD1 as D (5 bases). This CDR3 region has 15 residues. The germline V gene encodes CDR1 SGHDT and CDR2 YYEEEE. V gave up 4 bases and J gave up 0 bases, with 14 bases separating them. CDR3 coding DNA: TGTGCCAGCAGCCTCCCCGACAGTCTCTCCTACGAGCAGTACTTC. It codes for CASSLPDSLSYEQYF. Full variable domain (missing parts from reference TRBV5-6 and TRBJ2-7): DAGVTQSPTHLIKTRGQQVTLRCSPKSGHDTVSWYQQALGQGPQFIFQYYEEEERQRGNFPDRFSGHQFPNYSSELNVNALLLGDSALYLCASSLPDSLSYEQYFGPGTRLTVT.

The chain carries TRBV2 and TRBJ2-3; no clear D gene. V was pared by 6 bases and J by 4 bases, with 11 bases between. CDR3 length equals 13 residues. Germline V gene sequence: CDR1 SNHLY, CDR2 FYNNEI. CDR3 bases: TGTGCCAGCAGCGTAAATTGGCCAGATACGCAGTATTTT. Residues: CASSVNWPDTQYF. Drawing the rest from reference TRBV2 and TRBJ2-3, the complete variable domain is EPEVTQTPSHQVTQMGQEVILRCVPISNHLYFYWYRQILGQKVEFLVSFYNNEISEKSEIFDDQFSVERPDGSNFTLKIRSTKLEDSAMYFCASSVNWPDTQYFGPGTRLTVL.